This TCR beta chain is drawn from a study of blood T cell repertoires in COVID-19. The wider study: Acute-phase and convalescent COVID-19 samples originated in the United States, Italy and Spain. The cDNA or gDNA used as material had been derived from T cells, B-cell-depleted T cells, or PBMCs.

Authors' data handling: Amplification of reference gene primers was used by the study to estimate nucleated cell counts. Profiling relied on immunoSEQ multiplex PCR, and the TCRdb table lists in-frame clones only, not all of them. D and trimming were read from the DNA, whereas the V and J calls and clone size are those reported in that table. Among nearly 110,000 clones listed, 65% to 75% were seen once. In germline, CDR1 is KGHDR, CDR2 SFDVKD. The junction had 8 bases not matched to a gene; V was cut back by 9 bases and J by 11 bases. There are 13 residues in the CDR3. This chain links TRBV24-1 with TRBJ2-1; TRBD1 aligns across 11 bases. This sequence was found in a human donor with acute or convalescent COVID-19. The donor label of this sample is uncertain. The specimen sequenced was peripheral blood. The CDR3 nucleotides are TGTGCCACCGAGGGACAGGGGGTGCGAAAGCAGTTCTTC. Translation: CATEGQGVRKQFF.